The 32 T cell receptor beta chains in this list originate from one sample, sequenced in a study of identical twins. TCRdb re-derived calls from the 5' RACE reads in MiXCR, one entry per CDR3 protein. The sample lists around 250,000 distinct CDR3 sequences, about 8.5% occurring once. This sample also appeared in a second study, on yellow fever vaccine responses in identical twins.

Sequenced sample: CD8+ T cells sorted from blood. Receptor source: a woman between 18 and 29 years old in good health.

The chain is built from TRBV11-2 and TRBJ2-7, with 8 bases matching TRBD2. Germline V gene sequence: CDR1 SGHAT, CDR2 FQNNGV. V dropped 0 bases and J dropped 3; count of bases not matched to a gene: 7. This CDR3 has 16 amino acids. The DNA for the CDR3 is TGTGCCAGCAGCTTAGATCCGGGAGGGGGTTTCTACGAGCAGTACTTC. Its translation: CASSLDPGGGFYEQYF.

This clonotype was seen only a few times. CDR3 sequence: CASSPSTATYEQYF. The CDR3 nucleotides read TGTGCCAGCAGCCCTTCCACAGCTACCTACGAGCAGTACTTC. The chain links TRBV7-9 to TRBJ2-7; D unresolved. This CDR3 region has 14 residues. Deletions cut 5 bases from V and 2 bases from J, with 13 bases between. Germline lookup yields CDR1 SEHNR and CDR2 FQNEAQ (reference sequence).

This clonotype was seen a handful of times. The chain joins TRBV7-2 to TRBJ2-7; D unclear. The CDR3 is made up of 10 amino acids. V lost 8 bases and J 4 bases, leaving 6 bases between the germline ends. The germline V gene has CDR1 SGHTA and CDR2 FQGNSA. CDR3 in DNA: TGTGCCAGCGGTGAATACGAGCAGTACTTC. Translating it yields CASGEYEQYF.

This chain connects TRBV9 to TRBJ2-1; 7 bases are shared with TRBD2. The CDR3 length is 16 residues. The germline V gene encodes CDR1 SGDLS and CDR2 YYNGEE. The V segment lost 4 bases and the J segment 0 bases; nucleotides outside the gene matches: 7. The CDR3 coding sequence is TGTGCCAGCAGCCCCCCGGGGGGACCCTCCTACAATGAGCAGTTCTTC. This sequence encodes CASSPPGGPSYNEQFF.

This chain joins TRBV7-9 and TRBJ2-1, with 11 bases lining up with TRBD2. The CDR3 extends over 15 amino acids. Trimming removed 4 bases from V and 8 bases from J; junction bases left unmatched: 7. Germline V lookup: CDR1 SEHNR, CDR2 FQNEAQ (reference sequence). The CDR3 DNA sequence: TGTGCCAGCAGCTCATTAGCGGGGGGGCTCGATGAGCAGTTCTTC. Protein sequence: CASSSLAGGLDEQFF.

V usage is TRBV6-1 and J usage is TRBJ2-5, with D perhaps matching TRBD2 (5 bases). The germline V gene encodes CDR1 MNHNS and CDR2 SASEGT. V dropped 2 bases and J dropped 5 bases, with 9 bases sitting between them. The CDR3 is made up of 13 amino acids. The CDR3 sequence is CASSEYWEETQYF. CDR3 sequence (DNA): TGTGCCAGCAGTGAATATTGGGAGGAGACCCAGTACTTC.

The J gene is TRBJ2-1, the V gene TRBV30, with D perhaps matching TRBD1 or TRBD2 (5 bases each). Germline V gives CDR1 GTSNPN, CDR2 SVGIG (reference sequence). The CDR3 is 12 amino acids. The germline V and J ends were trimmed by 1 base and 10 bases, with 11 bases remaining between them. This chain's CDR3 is CAWSGIEGEQFF. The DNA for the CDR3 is TGTGCCTGGAGTGGTATCGAGGGGGAGCAGTTCTTC.

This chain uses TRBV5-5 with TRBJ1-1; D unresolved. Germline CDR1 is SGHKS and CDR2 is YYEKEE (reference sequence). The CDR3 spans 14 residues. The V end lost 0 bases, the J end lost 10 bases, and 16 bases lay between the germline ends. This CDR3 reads CASSLAEEGYGAFF. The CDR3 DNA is TGTGCCAGCAGCTTGGCCGAGGAGGGTTATGGAGCTTTCTTT.

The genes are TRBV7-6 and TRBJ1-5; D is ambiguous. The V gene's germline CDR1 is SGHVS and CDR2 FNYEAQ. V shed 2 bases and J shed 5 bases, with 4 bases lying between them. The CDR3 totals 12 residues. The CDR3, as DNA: TGTGCCAGCAGCTTATTGGATCAGCCCCAGCATTTT. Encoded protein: CASSLLDQPQHF.

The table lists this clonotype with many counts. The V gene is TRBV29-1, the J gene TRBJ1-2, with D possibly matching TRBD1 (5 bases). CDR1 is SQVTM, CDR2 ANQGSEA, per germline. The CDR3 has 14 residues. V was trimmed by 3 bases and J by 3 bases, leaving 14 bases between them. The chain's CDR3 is CSVDETVWDYGYTF. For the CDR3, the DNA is TGCAGCGTTGACGAGACAGTATGGGACTATGGCTACACCTTC.

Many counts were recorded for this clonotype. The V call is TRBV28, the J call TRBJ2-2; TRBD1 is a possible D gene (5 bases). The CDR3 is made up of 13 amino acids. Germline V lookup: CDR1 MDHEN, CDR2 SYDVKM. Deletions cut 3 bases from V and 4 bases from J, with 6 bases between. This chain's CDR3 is CASSFRVTGELFF. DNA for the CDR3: TGTGCCAGCAGTTTCAGGGTCACCGGGGAGCTGTTTTTT.

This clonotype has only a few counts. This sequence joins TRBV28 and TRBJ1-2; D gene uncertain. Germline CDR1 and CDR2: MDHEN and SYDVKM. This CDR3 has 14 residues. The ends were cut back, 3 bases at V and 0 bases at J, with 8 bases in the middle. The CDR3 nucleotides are TGTGCCAGCAGTTTCGGGCCGCCTAACTATGGCTACACCTTC. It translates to CASSFGPPNYGYTF.

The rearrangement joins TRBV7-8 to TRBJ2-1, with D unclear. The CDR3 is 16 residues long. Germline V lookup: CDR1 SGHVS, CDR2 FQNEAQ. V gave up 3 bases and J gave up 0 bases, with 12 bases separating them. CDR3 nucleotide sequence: TGTGCCAGCAGCTTCTATCTGAGAAGCTCCTACAATGAGCAGTTCTTC. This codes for CASSFYLRSSYNEQFF.

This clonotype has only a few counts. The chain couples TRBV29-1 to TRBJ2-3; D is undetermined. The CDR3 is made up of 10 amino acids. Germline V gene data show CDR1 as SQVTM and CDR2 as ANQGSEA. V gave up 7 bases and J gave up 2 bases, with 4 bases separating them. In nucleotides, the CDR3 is TGCAGCGCTTTCACAGATACGCAGTATTTT. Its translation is CSAFTDTQYF.

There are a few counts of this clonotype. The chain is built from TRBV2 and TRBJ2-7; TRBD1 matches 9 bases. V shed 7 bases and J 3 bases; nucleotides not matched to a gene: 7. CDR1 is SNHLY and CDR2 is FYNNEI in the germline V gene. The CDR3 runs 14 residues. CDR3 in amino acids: CASNGDRAGYEQYF. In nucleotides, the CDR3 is TGTGCCAGCAATGGGGACAGGGCAGGCTACGAGCAGTACTTC.

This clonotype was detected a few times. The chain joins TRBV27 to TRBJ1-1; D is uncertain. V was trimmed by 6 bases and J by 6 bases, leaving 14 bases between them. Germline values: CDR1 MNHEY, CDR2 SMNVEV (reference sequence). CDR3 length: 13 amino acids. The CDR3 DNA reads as TGTGCCAGCAGACTCATAGGTGGGGCTGAAGCTTTCTTT. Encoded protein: CASRLIGGAEAFF.

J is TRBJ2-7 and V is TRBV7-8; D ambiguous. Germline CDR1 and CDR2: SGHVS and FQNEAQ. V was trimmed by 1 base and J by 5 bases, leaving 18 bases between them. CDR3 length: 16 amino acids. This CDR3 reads CASSLESAERHHEQYF. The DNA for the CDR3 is TGTGCCAGCAGCTTAGAATCGGCTGAGCGTCACCACGAGCAGTACTTC.

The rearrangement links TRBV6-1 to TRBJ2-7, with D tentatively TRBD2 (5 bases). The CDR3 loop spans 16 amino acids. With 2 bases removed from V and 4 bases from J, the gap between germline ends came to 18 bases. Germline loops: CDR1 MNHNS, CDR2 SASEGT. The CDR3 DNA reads TGTGCCAGCAGTGAAAGGCCGGGGATCCTTATGTACGAGCAGTACTTC. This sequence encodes CASSERPGILMYEQYF.

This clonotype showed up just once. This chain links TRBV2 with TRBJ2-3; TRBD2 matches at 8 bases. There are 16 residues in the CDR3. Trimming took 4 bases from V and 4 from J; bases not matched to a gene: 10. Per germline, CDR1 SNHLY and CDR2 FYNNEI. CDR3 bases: TGTGCCAGCAGTGTGGCTTCGGGGGGGGCGGCAGATACGCAGTATTTT. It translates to CASSVASGGAADTQYF.

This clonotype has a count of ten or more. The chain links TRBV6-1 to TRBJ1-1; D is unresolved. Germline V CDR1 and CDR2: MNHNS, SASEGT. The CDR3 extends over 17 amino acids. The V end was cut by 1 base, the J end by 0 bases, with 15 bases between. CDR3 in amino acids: CASSEGLGPSMNTEAFF. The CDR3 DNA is TGTGCCAGCAGTGAAGGCTTGGGTCCCTCAATGAACACTGAAGCTTTCTTT.

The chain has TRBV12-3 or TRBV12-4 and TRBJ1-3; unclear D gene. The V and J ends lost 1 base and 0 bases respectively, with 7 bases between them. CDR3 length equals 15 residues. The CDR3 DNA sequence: TGTGCCAGCAGTTTAGGAGGACTCTCTGGAAACACCATATATTTT. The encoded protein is CASSLGGLSGNTIYF.

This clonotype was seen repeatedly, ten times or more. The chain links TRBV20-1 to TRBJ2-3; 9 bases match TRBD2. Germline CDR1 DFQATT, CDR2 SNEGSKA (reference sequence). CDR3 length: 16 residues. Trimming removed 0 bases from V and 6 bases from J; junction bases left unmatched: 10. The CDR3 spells CSARDGGIAGVDTQYF. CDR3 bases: TGCAGTGCTAGAGATGGTGGGATAGCGGGAGTGGATACGCAGTATTTT.

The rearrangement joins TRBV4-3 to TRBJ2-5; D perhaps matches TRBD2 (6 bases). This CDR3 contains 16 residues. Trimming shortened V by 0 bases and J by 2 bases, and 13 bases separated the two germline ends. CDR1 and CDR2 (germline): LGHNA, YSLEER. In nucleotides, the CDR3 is TGCGCCAGCAGCCAAGATGTTTCGGGGGTACAAGAGACCCAGTACTTC. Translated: CASSQDVSGVQETQYF.

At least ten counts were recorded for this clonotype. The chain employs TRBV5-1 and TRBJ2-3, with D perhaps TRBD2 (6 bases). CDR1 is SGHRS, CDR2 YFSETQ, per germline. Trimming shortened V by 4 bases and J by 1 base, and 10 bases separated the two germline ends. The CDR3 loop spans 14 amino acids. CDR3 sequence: CASSLGLGTDTQYF. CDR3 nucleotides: TGCGCCAGCAGCCTGGGACTTGGCACAGATACGCAGTATTTT.

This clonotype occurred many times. The CDR3 coding sequence is TGTGCCAGCAGCCAAGTAGGACGATCTAACACCGGGGAGCTGTTTTTT. It yields the protein CASSQVGRSNTGELFF. This chain uses TRBV3-1 with TRBJ2-2; D not certain. The ends were cut back, 1 base at V and 2 bases at J, with 11 bases in the middle. Germline V gives CDR1 LGHDT, CDR2 YNNKEL (reference sequence). The CDR3 runs to 16 residues. Using reference TRBV3-1 and TRBJ2-2 for the parts outside the CDR3, the full variable domain is DTAVSQTPKYLVTQMGNDKSIKCEQNLGHDTMYWYKQDSKKFLKIMFSYNNKELIINETVPNRFSPKSPDKAHLNLHINSLELGDSAVYFCASSQVGRSNTGELFFGEGSRLTVL.

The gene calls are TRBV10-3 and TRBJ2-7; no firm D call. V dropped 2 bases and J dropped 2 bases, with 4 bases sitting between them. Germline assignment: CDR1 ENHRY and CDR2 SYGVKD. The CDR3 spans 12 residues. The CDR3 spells CAISEVAYEQYF. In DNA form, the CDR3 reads TGTGCCATCAGTGAGGTAGCCTACGAGCAGTACTTC.

Written as DNA, the CDR3 is TGTGCCAGCAGCCGAGGGGGGGAGAACACTGAAGCTTTCTTT. Protein: CASSRGGENTEAFF. This chain links TRBV27 with TRBJ1-1; D possibly corresponds to TRBD1 (6 bases). This CDR3 is 14 amino acids long. Between the trimmed V and J ends, which lost 6 bases and 1 base, there was a span of 12 bases. The V gene's germline CDR1 is MNHEY and CDR2 SMNVEV (reference sequence).

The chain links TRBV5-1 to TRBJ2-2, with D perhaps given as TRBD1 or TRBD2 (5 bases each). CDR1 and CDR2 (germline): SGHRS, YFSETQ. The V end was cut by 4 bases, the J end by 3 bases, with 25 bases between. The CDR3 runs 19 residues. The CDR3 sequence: CASSLRLIFEGPYTGELFF. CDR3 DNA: TGCGCCAGCAGCCTCCGCTTAATTTTTGAGGGGCCGTACACCGGGGAGCTGTTTTTT.

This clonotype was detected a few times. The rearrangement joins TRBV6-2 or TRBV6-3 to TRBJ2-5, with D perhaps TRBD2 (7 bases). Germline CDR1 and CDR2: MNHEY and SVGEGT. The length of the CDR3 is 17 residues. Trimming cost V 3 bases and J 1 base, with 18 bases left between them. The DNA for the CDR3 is TGTGCCAGCAGTTATCGACCCGCGGGGGCCGTCCAAGAGACCCAGTACTTC. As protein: CASSYRPAGAVQETQYF.

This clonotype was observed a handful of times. This CDR3 is CASSLVLADFNEQFF. CDR3 DNA sequence: TGTGCCAGCAGCTTAGTACTAGCGGACTTCAATGAGCAGTTCTTC. The chain employs TRBV7-8 and TRBJ2-1; TRBD2 matches at 8 bases. The CDR3 is made up of 15 amino acids. Germline CDR1 and CDR2: SGHVS and FQNEAQ. Unmatched junction bases numbered 5, after V lost 1 base and J lost 6 bases.

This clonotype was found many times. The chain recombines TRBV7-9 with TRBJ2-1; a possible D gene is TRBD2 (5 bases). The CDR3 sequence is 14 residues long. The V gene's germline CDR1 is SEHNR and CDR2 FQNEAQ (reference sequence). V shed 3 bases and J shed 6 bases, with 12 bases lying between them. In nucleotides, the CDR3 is TGTGCCAGCAGCTTTCCGGAAGAGGGCAATGAGCAGTTCTTC. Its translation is CASSFPEEGNEQFF.

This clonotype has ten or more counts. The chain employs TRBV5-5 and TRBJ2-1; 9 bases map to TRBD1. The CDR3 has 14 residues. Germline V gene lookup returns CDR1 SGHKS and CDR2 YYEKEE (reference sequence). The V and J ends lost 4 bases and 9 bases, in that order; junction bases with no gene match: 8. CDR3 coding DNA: TGTGCCAGCAGCGGGGACAGGGTTTTTGGTGAGCAGTTCTTC. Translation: CASSGDRVFGEQFF.